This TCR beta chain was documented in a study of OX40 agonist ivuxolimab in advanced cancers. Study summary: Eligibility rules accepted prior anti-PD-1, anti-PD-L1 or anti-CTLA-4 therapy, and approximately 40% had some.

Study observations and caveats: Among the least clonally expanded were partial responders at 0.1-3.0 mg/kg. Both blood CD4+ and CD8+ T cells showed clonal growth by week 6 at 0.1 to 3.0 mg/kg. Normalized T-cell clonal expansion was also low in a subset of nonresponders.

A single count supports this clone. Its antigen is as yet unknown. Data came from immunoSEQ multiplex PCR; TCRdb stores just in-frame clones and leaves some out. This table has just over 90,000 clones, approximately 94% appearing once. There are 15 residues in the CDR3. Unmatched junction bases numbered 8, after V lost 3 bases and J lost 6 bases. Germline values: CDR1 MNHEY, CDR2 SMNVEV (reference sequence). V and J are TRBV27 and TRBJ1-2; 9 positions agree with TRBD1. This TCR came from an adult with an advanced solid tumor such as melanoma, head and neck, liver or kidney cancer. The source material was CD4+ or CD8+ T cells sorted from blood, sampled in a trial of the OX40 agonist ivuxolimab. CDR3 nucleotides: TGTGCCAGCAGTTTGGGCGGGACAGGGTATGATGGCTACACCTTC. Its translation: CASSLGGTGYDGYTF.